These 28 T cell receptor beta chains share one sample of origin, sequenced in a study of T cell responses to AZD1222 COVID-19 vaccine. Using immunoSEQ multiplex PCR, the repertoire was profiled, and TCRdb retains in-frame clones only, with some absent. The table shows nearly 90,000 clones, with roughly 88% occurring only once. The specimen was peripheral blood, collected on day 0 of MenACWY control vaccination. The receptors stem from an adult in good health.

The genes are TRBV6-2 or TRBV6-3 and TRBJ2-1; 9 bases align to TRBD2. The V and J ends lost 4 bases and 7 bases, in that order; junction bases with no gene match: 11. This CDR3 has 16 residues. CDR1 MNHEY and CDR2 SVGEGT come from the germline V gene. For the CDR3, the DNA is TGTGCCAGCAGTTCTACCGGGACTAGCTTTAGGAATGAGCAGTTCTTC. It encodes CASSSTGTSFRNEQFF.

V gene TRBV3-1 (or the pseudogene TRBV3-2) combines with J gene TRBJ1-3; 8 positions match TRBD1. The ends lost 5 bases at V and 7 bases at J; junction bases unmatched: 4. The CDR3 covers 13 residues. Germline values: CDR1 LGHDT, CDR2 YNNKEL (reference sequence). CDR3 protein: CASSKDRANTIYF. The CDR3 DNA sequence: TGTGCCAGCAGCAAGGACAGGGCGAACACCATATATTTT.

The rearrangement uses TRBV5-1 and TRBJ1-1; D gene uncertain. Trimming shortened V by 4 bases and J by 1 base, and 11 bases separated the two germline ends. The CDR3 is made up of 14 amino acids. Germline V gene lookup returns CDR1 SGHRS and CDR2 YFSETQ. The CDR3 DNA follows: TGCGCCAGCAGCGAAGGCGGCTCGAACACTGAAGCTTTCTTT. It specifies CASSEGGSNTEAFF.

The chain uses TRBV9 and TRBJ2-1, with D unclear. This CDR3 has 14 amino acids. Looked up from germline, CDR1 is SGDLS and CDR2 is YYNGEE. The germline V and J ends were trimmed by 4 bases and 9 bases, with 17 bases remaining between them. This chain's CDR3 is CASSPGVRVSEQFF. CDR3 sequence (DNA): TGTGCCAGCAGCCCCGGCGTACGTGTCTCTGAGCAGTTCTTC.

V is TRBV6-5 and J is TRBJ1-5; 10 bases align to TRBD1. Germline CDR1 and CDR2: MNHEY and SVGAGI. The J segment lost 1 base and the V segment lost 6 bases, leaving 3 bases of the junction unmatched. The CDR3 has 15 amino acids. The CDR3 loop reads CASRRQGASNQPQHF. The CDR3 DNA reads as TGTGCCAGCAGAAGACAGGGGGCGAGCAATCAGCCCCAGCATTTT.

The V call is TRBV5-6, the J call TRBJ2-3; TRBD1 matches 7 bases. Per germline, CDR1 SGHDT and CDR2 YYEEEE. Trimming took 5 bases from V and 8 from J; bases not matched to a gene: 11. This CDR3 spans 14 amino acids. Written as DNA, the CDR3 is TGTGCCAGCAGAGGGGACAGAGCCTTGGGTACGCAGTATTTT. The encoded protein is CASRGDRALGTQYF.

The rearrangement uses TRBV4-3 and TRBJ1-6, with 8 bases that match TRBD1. The CDR3 length is 18 residues. Germline CDR1 is LGHNA and CDR2 is YSLEER. V lost 0 bases, J lost 6 bases, and 10 bases stayed unmatched. This chain's CDR3 is CASSQDPGQVNANSPLHF. CDR3 DNA: TGCGCCAGCAGCCAAGATCCGGGACAGGTCAATGCTAATTCACCCCTCCACTTT.

This chain connects TRBV6-5 to TRBJ1-1, with D unclear. Trimming removed 4 bases at V and 0 bases at J, with 9 bases between. Looked up from germline, CDR1 is MNHEY and CDR2 is SVGAGI. The CDR3 consists of 14 residues. CDR3 in DNA: TGTGCCAGCAGTTTCGTTGGGGTGAACACTGAAGCTTTCTTT. Protein sequence: CASSFVGVNTEAFF.

This clone was observed once. The chain links TRBV6-5 to TRBJ2-1, with 7 bases identical to TRBD2. The CDR3 covers 15 residues. V shed 6 bases and J 5 bases; nucleotides not matched to a gene: 10. The V gene's germline CDR1 is MNHEY and CDR2 SVGAGI. The chain's CDR3 is CASRDYGGWDNEQFF. CDR3 bases: TGTGCCAGCAGGGACTACGGGGGGTGGGACAATGAGCAGTTCTTC.

This rearrangement joins TRBV11-2 to TRBJ2-1, with TRBD1 matching over 11 bases. This CDR3 is 15 amino acids long. J lost 3 bases, V lost 4 bases, and 2 bases had no gene match. CDR1 and CDR2 (germline): SGHAT, FQNNGV. Here the CDR3 DNA reads TGTGCCAGCAGCTCAGGGACAGGGGGCTACAATGAGCAGTTCTTC. This encodes CASSSGTGGYNEQFF.

V and J are TRBV11-2 and TRBJ1-3; D not resolved. The CDR3 sequence is 11 residues long. Germline V lookup: CDR1 SGHAT, CDR2 FQNNGV. V lost 4 bases and J 4 bases, leaving 2 bases between the germline ends. The CDR3 here is CASSSGNTIYF. CDR3 nucleotide sequence: TGTGCCAGCAGCTCCGGAAACACCATATATTTT.

The rearrangement uses TRBV5-1 and TRBJ2-3; D is unresolved. This CDR3 region has 13 residues. Trimming pared 3 bases from V and 6 bases from J, leaving 11 bases between. Per germline, CDR1 SGHRS and CDR2 YFSETQ. CDR3 amino acids: CASSSPSQDTQYF. The CDR3 region has the DNA TGCGCCAGCAGCTCGCCATCGCAGGATACGCAGTATTTT.

The gene calls are TRBV28 and TRBJ2-7; tentatively, D is TRBD1 (6 bases). This CDR3 contains 12 residues. Trimming took 7 bases from V and 6 from J, leaving 13 bases between them. The germline gives CDR1 MDHEN, CDR2 SYDVKM. This CDR3 is CASTGDRFEQYF. The CDR3 nucleotides are TGTGCCAGCACTGGCGACAGGTTCGAGCAGTACTTC.

V gene TRBV19 combines with J gene TRBJ1-6, with D possibly being TRBD1 (6 bases). V lost 5 bases and J lost 8, with 10 bases in between. This CDR3 is built from 13 residues. Per the germline V gene, CDR1 is LNHDA and CDR2 is SQIVND (reference sequence). CDR3 bases: TGTGCCAGTAGTGGAAGACAGGATTCACCCCTCCACTTT. Protein sequence: CASSGRQDSPLHF.

This chain uses TRBV19 with TRBJ1-5, with D hard to call. Germline CDR1 LNHDA, CDR2 SQIVND (reference sequence). V was trimmed by 0 bases and J by 2 bases, leaving 5 bases between them. This CDR3 is built from 14 residues. CDR3: CASSIDGGNQPQHF. CDR3 nucleotides: TGTGCCAGTAGTATAGACGGGGGCAATCAGCCCCAGCATTTT.

This rearrangement joins TRBV29-1 to TRBJ2-5; 10 bases map to TRBD1. After removal of 4 bases from V and 2 bases from J, the junction contained 7 bases not matched to a gene. The CDR3 length is 15 residues. Germline lookup yields CDR1 SQVTM and CDR2 ANQGSEA. The chain's CDR3 is CSVVRRDRGQETQYF. CDR3 DNA: TGCAGCGTTGTTCGGCGGGACAGGGGACAAGAGACCCAGTACTTC.

This chain joins TRBV6-2 or TRBV6-3 and TRBJ2-3; D perhaps matches TRBD2 (7 bases). Germline CDR1 and CDR2: MNHEY and SVGEGT. The CDR3 spans 15 residues. Trimming pared 2 bases from V and 4 bases from J, leaving 13 bases between. This CDR3 reads CASSYGGGPADTQYF. The CDR3 nucleotides read TGTGCCAGCAGTTACGGGGGGGGGCCGGCAGATACGCAGTATTTT.

This rearrangement joins TRBV3-1 (or the pseudogene TRBV3-2) to TRBJ2-1, with 7 bases fitting TRBD1. The CDR3 sequence is 15 residues long. Looked up from germline, CDR1 is LGHDT and CDR2 is YNNKEL (reference sequence). Trimming cost V 5 bases and J 8 bases; bases outside gene matches: 12. CDR3 DNA: TGTGCCAGCAGCTTTGGACAGGAACGGGCGCATGAGCAGTTCTTC. Translated, it gives CASSFGQERAHEQFF.

The chain uses TRBV27 and TRBJ1-4, with 7 positions matching TRBD1. V dropped 4 bases and J dropped 4; count of bases not matched to a gene: 6. Germline CDR1 is MNHEY and CDR2 is SMNVEV (reference sequence). The CDR3 totals 15 residues. Here the CDR3 reads CASSSLDRINEKLFF. For the CDR3, the DNA is TGTGCCAGCAGTTCCCTGGACAGGATTAATGAAAAACTGTTTTTT.

A note on this clone: The same CDR3 also results from other DNA sequences found in this sample. The rearrangement links TRBV7-8 to TRBJ1-1; a weak D match, TRBD1 (5 bases). Germline V gene data show CDR1 as SGHVS and CDR2 as FQNEAQ. This CDR3 region has 14 residues. The V and J ends lost 6 bases and 3 bases respectively, with 14 bases between them. CDR3: CASSLGQGDTEAFF. CDR3 DNA sequence: TGTGCCAGCAGTTTGGGGCAGGGCGACACTGAAGCTTTCTTT.

The chain carries TRBV27 and TRBJ2-1, with 9 bases lining up with TRBD2. The CDR3 totals 16 residues. Per germline, CDR1 MNHEY and CDR2 SMNVEV (reference sequence). V dropped 3 bases and J dropped 6; count of bases not matched to a gene: 9. The CDR3 protein is CASSFSGGPGVNEQFF. As DNA, the CDR3 is TGTGCCAGCAGTTTTAGCGGGGGACCCGGTGTCAATGAGCAGTTCTTC.

The rearrangement joins TRBV7-9 to TRBJ1-4, with D hard to call. V lost 1 base, J lost 6 bases, and 12 bases lay in between. CDR1 is SEHNR and CDR2 is FQNEAQ in the germline V gene (reference sequence). The CDR3 extends over 15 amino acids. For the CDR3, the DNA is TGTGCCAGCAGCTTAGTAGAAGGGCCTGATGAAAAACTGTTTTTT. It encodes CASSLVEGPDEKLFF.

The chain couples TRBV28 to TRBJ1-2; unclear D gene. V was pared by 5 bases and J by 8 bases, with 15 bases between. The CDR3 is 13 amino acids. CDR1 and CDR2 from the germline V gene are MDHEN and SYDVKM. The CDR3 DNA follows: TGTGCCAGCAGTGCAGTGGTTTCGCAGGGCTACACCTTC. Translation: CASSAVVSQGYTF.

V usage is TRBV10-1 and J usage is TRBJ1-1, with 9 bases fitting TRBD1. From germline, CDR1 is WNHNN and CDR2 SYGVQD (reference sequence). This CDR3 region has 23 residues. V shed 5 bases, J shed 0 bases, and the junction held 28 bases outside the gene matches. This CDR3 is CASSPRGWGQGWAGGDLNTEAFF. CDR3 nucleotide sequence: TGCGCCAGCAGTCCACGGGGATGGGGACAGGGTTGGGCCGGGGGCGATCTGAACACTGAAGCTTTCTTT.

The chain links TRBV3-1 (or the pseudogene TRBV3-2) to TRBJ2-5; D not resolved. The CDR3 loop spans 12 amino acids. Trimming took 1 base from V and 5 from J, leaving 5 bases between them. CDR1 and CDR2 (germline): LGHDT, YNNKEL (reference sequence). CDR3 DNA sequence: TGTGCCAGCAGCCAAGTCAGGGAGACCCAGTACTTC. Protein sequence: CASSQVRETQYF.

The chain is built from TRBV11-2 and TRBJ2-5; the D is unclear. The ends were cut back, 1 base at V and 1 base at J, with 7 bases in the middle. CDR3 size: 14 residues. CDR1 and CDR2 from the germline V gene are SGHAT and FQNNGV. CDR3 amino acids: CASSLGGTQETQYF. DNA for the CDR3: TGTGCCAGCAGCTTAGGAGGCACCCAAGAGACCCAGTACTTC.

The chain employs TRBV18 and TRBJ1-1, with TRBD1 matching 7 bases. Trimming took 1 base from V and 6 from J; bases not matched to a gene: 5. The germline CDR1 and CDR2 sequences are KGHSH and LQKENI. There are 14 residues in the CDR3. The CDR3 region has the DNA TGTGCCAGCTCACCACTTACAGGGGTGGCTGAAGCTTTCTTT. Translating it yields CASSPLTGVAEAFF.

The CDR3 spells CASSSGTANYGYTF. The CDR3 DNA follows: TGCGCCAGCAGCAGCGGGACAGCTAACTATGGCTACACCTTC. The V gene is TRBV5-1, the J gene TRBJ1-2; 7 positions match TRBD1. The CDR3 runs to 14 residues. The junction had 3 bases not matched to a gene; V was cut back by 4 bases and J by 0 bases. Germline CDR1 reads SGHRS; CDR2 reads YFSETQ. Full variable domain (outside the CDR3, taken from reference TRBV5-1 and TRBJ1-2): KAGVTQTPRYLIKTRGQQVTLSCSPISGHRSVSWYQQTPGQGLQFLFEYFSETQRNKGNFPGRFSGRQFSNSRSEMNVSTLELGDSALYLCASSSGTANYGYTFGSGTRLTVV.